The following is a T cell receptor beta chain sequence with its context. Its specificity is not known. About 18-50 mg of tumor tissue was diced per sample. This sample is part of a study of early stage breast cancer tumors. Looking at the study overall: Most of the 16 invasive tumors were ER+, PR+ and HER2-. Study-wide results and caveats: Tumors had about 2.3-fold higher T cell density than normal breast.

TCRdb keeps only in-frame clones here, not all; method: immunoSEQ multiplex PCR. The sample has around 11,000 clones, 75% to 85% seen once. Trimming took 0 bases from V and 4 from J; bases not matched to a gene: 3. Looked up from germline, CDR1 is SGHRS and CDR2 is YFSETQ. This CDR3 is 15 amino acids long. The source of this sequence is a person aged 65 to 85 with breast cancer. Sequencing input: breast tumor tissue. The chain employs TRBV5-1 and TRBJ1-5, with 8 bases aligning to TRBD1. The CDR3 is CASSLDRGGNQPQHF. The CDR3 DNA sequence: TGCGCCAGCAGCTTGGACAGGGGGGGGAATCAGCCCCAGCATTTT.